Given below is one T cell receptor beta chain in context. The sample comes from a study of cytotoxic CD8 clonotypes in ibrutinib-treated CLL. Whole-study context: The patient breakdown showed around 10 relapsed/refractory and about 16 treatment-naive cases, with some 17 IGHV unmutated. The taking of response samples occurred after a median roughly 11 months of treatment, with a range of 6 to 36.

In germline, CDR1 is LNHDA, CDR2 SQIVND (reference sequence). The germline V and J ends were trimmed by 3 bases and 3 bases, with 10 bases remaining between them. CDR3 length: 14 residues. TCRdb's copy holds only in-frame clones and misses some; the assay was immunoSEQ multiplex PCR. Of approximately 15,000 clones in the sample, over 60% were seen once. This clonotype was sampled from a human donor with chronic lymphocytic leukemia. The source material was PBMCs, sampled before ibrutinib treatment. The rearrangement joins TRBV19 to TRBJ2-3; D perhaps matches TRBD2 (5 bases). The CDR3 here is CASSIFRGTDTQYF. CDR3 bases: TGTGCCAGTAGTATCTTCCGGGGTACAGATACGCAGTATTTT. The whole variable domain, remainder taken from reference TRBV19 and TRBJ2-3, is DGGITQSPKYLFRKEGQNVTLSCEQNLNHDAMYWYRQDPGQGLRLIYYSQIVNDFQKGDIAEGYSVSREKKESFPLTVTSAQKNPTAFYLCASSIFRGTDTQYFGPGTRLTVL.